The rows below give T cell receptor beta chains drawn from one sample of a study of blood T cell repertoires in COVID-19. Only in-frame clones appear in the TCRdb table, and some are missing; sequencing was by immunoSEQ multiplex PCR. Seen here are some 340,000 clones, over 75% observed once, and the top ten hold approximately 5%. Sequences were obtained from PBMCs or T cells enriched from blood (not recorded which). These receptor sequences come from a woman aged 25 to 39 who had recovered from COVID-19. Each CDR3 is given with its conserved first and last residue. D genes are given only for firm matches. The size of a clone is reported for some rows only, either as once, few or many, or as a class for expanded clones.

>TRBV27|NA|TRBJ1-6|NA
TGTGCCAGCAGTTTAGAACTTAGCGGAAGGGTTTCACCCCTCCACTTT
CASSLELSGRVSPLHF
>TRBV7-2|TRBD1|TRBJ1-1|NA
TGTGCCAGCAGCTTAGGACAGGGGGCGACTGAAGCTTTCTTT
CASSLGQGATEAFF
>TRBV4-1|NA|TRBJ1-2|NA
TGCGCCAGCAGCCAAGATCACGGAGGGGAGGGTGGCTACACCTTC
CASSQDHGGEGGYTF
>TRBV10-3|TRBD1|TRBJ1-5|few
TGTGCCATCAGTGAGCGGACAGGGGCCACCCAGCCCCAGCATTTT
CAISERTGATQPQHF
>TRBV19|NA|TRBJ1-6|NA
TGTGCCAGTAGTATCGGAAGGACATCGGCGGGATCACCCCTCCACTTT
CASSIGRTSAGSPLHF
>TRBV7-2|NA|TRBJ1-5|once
TGTGCCAGCAGCTTCTCAACGACGGGTAATCAGCCCCAGCATTTT
CASSFSTTGNQPQHF
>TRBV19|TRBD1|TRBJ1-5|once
TGTGCCAGTAGTATAGAGGACAGGCGGCTAGGGCCCCAGCATTTT
CASSIEDRRLGPQHF
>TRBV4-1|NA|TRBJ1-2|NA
TGCGCCAGCAGCCAAGACCGCCAGCAGGACAGAGCTAACTATGGCTACACCTTC
CASSQDRQQDRANYGYTF
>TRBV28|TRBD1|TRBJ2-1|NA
TGTGCCAGCAGTTCGTACAGGGGCAATGAGCAGTTCTTC
CASSSYRGNEQFF
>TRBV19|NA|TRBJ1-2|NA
TGTGCCAGTAGTATAGTCTCAGGGTCGAACTATGGCTACACCTTC
CASSIVSGSNYGYTF
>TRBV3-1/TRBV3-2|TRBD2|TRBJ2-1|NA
TGTGCCAGCAGCCAGAGAAGGACTAGCAATGAGCAGTTCTTC
CASSQRRTSNEQFF
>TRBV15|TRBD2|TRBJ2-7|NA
TGTGCCACCAGCTCACGACTAGCCGCGAAATACGAGCAGTACTTC
CATSSRLAAKYEQYF
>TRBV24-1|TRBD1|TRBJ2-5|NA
TGTGCCACCTCGGGACAGTACCAAGAGACCCAGTACTTC
CATSGQYQETQYF
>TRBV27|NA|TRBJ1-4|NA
TGTGCCAGCAGTTGGGGGCCGAATGAAAAACTGTTTTTT
CASSWGPNEKLFF
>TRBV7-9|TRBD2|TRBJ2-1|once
TGTGCCAGCAGCTTAGCGGGGGGGGACGAGCAGTTCTTC
CASSLAGGDEQFF
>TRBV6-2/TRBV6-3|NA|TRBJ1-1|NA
TGTGCCAGCAGTTTTTCCTACCGGGGGGGTGCCACTGAAGCTTTCTTT
CASSFSYRGGATEAFF
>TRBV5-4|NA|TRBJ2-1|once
TGTGCCAGCAGCTTGGCCGAACAGCGGGTCGGGAATGAGCAGTTCTTC
CASSLAEQRVGNEQFF
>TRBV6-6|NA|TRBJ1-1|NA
TGTGCCAGCAGCGGCCCACAGGGAATACGGAACACTGAAGCTTTCTTT
CASSGPQGIRNTEAFF
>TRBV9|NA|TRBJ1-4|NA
TGTGCCAGCAGTGCCACGGGGATAGCTGAAAAACTGTTTTTT
CASSATGIAEKLFF
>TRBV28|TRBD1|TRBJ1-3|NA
TGTGCCAGCAGCCCACCGACAGGGTGGTCTGGAAACACCATATATTTT
CASSPPTGWSGNTIYF
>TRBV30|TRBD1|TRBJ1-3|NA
TGTGCCTGGAGTGGCCGGGACAGGGTGGCGGTTGGAAACACCATATATTTT
CAWSGRDRVAVGNTIYF
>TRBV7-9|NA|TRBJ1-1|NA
TGTGCCAGCCTTGGCGGGGTCGGGAACACTGAAGCTTTCTTT
CASLGGVGNTEAFF
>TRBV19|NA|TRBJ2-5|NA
TGTGCCAGTAGTATAGATCTCCGAGAGACCCAGTACTTC
CASSIDLRETQYF
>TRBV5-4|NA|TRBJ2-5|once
TGTGCCAGCAGCGCGGGACCTATCCAAGAGACCCAGTACTTC
CASSAGPIQETQYF
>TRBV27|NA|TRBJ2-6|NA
TGTGCCAGCAGTAGGGACACTCGTTCCTCTGGGGCCAACGTCCTGACTTTC
CASSRDTRSSGANVLTF
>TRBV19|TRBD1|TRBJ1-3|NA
TGTGCCAGTAGTTCCACAGGGGGCCCTGGAAACACCATATATTTT
CASSSTGGPGNTIYF
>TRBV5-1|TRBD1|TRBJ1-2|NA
TGCGCCAGCAGCTTGGGGACAGGGTATGGCTACACCTTC
CASSLGTGYGYTF
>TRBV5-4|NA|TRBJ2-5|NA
TGTGCCAGCAGCTTGCCGTCCCAAGAGACCCAGTACTTC
CASSLPSQETQYF
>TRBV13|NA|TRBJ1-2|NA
TGTGCCAGCAGCCGATCGGGGGGTTTGGGTGGCTACACCTTC
CASSRSGGLGGYTF
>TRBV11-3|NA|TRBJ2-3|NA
TGTGCCAGCAGCTCGAACAACAGGGATACGCAGTATTTT
CASSSNNRDTQYF
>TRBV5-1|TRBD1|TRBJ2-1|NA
TGCGCCAGCAGCTTTCTGGCAGGGGGCCCCCGTGGTGAGCAGTTCTTC
CASSFLAGGPRGEQFF
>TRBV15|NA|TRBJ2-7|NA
TGTGCCACCAGCAGAGACAGGGTGGGCTACGAGCAGTACTTC
CATSRDRVGYEQYF
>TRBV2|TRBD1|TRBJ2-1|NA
TGTGCCAGCAGTGAGGGGACAGCAACGCAGTTCTTC
CASSEGTATQFF
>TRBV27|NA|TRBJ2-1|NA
TGTGCCAGCAGTTTCGCTTTTGGCGGGGGCGACAACAATGAGCAGTTCTTC
CASSFAFGGGDNNEQFF
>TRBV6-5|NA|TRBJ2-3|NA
TGTGCCACGCGGGGCCCCACAGATACGCAGTATTTT
CATRGPTDTQYF
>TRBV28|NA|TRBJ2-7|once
TGTGCCAGCAGGTTACAGGGCTGGCAGTACTTC
CASRLQGWQYF
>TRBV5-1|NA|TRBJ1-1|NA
TGCGCCAGCAGCTTGGCCCAGGGATTCACTGAAGCTTTCTTT
CASSLAQGFTEAFF
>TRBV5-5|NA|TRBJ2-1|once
TGTGCCAGCAGCCACGGTGGAGGGGGCTCCTACCTCAATGAGCAGTTCTTC
CASSHGGGGSYLNEQFF
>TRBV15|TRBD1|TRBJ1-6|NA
TGTGCCACCAGCAGGTCCCTGACAGGGGGAGATTCACCCCTCCACTTT
CATSRSLTGGDSPLHF
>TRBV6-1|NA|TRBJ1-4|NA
TGTGCCAGCAGTCCCATGGAGACAGTCCGGGAAAAACTGTTTTTT
CASSPMETVREKLFF
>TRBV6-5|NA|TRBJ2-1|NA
TGTGCCAGCAGGTTACTAGCTACCTACAATGAGCAGTTCTTC
CASRLLATYNEQFF
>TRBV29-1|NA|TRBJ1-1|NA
TGCAGCGTCGAACCCCCGGTGAACACTGAAGCTTTCTTT
CSVEPPVNTEAFF
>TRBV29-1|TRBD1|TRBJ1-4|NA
TGCAGCGTACAGGGGGCGCAAAATGAAAAACTGTTTTTT
CSVQGAQNEKLFF
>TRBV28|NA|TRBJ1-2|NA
TGTGCCAGCAATATGGGGGCAGAGAATAACTATGGCTACACCTTC
CASNMGAENNYGYTF
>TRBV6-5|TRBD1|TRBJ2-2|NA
TGTGCCAGCAGCCAGGGGGTATGGAACACCGGGGAGCTGTTTTTT
CASSQGVWNTGELFF
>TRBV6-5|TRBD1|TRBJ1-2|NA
TGTGCCAGCAGACCGACAGGGATGGCCTACGGCTACACCTTC
CASRPTGMAYGYTF
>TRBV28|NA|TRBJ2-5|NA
TGTGCCAGCAGTTACGGAGAGACCCAGTACTTC
CASSYGETQYF
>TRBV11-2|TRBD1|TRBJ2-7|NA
TGTGCCAGCAGCCCCGGGACAGGGCTCACCGAGCAGTACTTC
CASSPGTGLTEQYF
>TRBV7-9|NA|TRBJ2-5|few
TGTGCCAGCAGCTTAGAAAGACTCCTCGGAGAGACCCAGTACTTC
CASSLERLLGETQYF
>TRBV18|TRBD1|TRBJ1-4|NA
TGTGCCAGCTCACTCCGACAGGGCCCCGAAAAACTGTTTTTT
CASSLRQGPEKLFF
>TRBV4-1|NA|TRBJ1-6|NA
TGCGCCAGCAGCCAAGAACTTACGAGCTCCTATAATTCACCCCTCCACTTT
CASSQELTSSYNSPLHF